The 11 T cell receptor beta chains below all came from one sample that was sequenced in a study of T cell changes during pregnancy in multiple sclerosis (dated by TCRdb to between 2017 and 2020). Library creation used the immunoSEQ multiplex PCR assay. In TCRdb, the immuneACCESS table is reduced to in-frame sequences with V and J assigned. These tables do not hold every clone; where another copy was compared, an unresolved V gene accounts for under half, and the others remain unexplained. The sample has tens of thousands of clones on record, roughly 94% of them singletons. The top ten clonotypes cover less than 2% of the sample. Sample: peripheral blood, taken after pregnancy. The receptors originated from a female donor in good health, enrolled as a control in a pregnancy study.

J is TRBJ1-4 and V is TRBV29-1, with D tentatively TRBD1 (6 bases). Germline-derived CDR1 and CDR2 are SQVTM and ANQGSEA. V was clipped by 5 bases and J by 7 bases, with 11 bases between them. The CDR3 loop spans 12 amino acids. This CDR3 reads CSVRGEGEKLFF. The DNA for the CDR3 is TGCAGCGTTAGGGGGGAGGGTGAAAAACTGTTTTTT.

The chain employs TRBV6-5 and TRBJ2-3; 7 positions match TRBD2. Germline V lookup: CDR1 MNHEY, CDR2 SVGAGI. With 0 bases clipped from V and 0 bases from J, the junction kept 3 bases outside the gene matches. The CDR3 length is 16 residues. The CDR3 loop is CASSYSVGGSTDTQYF. In DNA form, the CDR3 reads TGTGCCAGCAGTTACTCGGTGGGAGGGAGCACAGATACGCAGTATTTT.

This sequence joins TRBV5-4 and TRBJ1-3; 7 bases map to TRBD1. J lost 2 bases, V lost 0 bases, and 2 bases had no gene match. Germline lookup yields CDR1 SGHNT and CDR2 YYREEE (reference sequence). The CDR3 runs to 15 residues. This chain's CDR3 is CASSLDRGPGNTIYF. CDR3 bases: TGTGCCAGCAGCTTGGACAGGGGACCTGGAAACACCATATATTTT.

V is TRBV28 and J is TRBJ2-2, with 7 bases matching TRBD2. Germline lookup yields CDR1 MDHEN and CDR2 SYDVKM. V was pared by 3 bases and J by 2 bases, with 9 bases of the junction left unmatched. CDR3 size: 17 residues. CDR3 bases: TGTGCCAGCAGTTTCATCTGGGGGACTACAAACACCGGGGAGCTGTTTTTT. Translating it yields CASSFIWGTTNTGELFF.

The chain combines TRBV4-2 with TRBJ1-3; 11 bases align to TRBD1. The junction had 3 bases not matched to a gene; V was cut back by 0 bases and J by 2 bases. CDR1 and CDR2 (germline): LGHNA, YNFKEQ. The CDR3 totals 17 residues. CDR3 nucleotides: TGTGCCAGCAGCCAAGACCCGGGACAGGGGGCTGGAAACACCATATATTTT. This sequence encodes CASSQDPGQGAGNTIYF.

The chain links TRBV4-2 to TRBJ1-5; D is possibly TRBD1 (6 bases). This CDR3 contains 14 residues. Trimming shortened V by 3 bases and J by 3 bases, and 9 bases separated the two germline ends. Looked up from germline, CDR1 is LGHNA and CDR2 is YNFKEQ. The CDR3 nucleotides are TGTGCCAGCAGCCAGCAGGGGTTCAATCAGCCCCAGCATTTT. Translated, it gives CASSQQGFNQPQHF.

This clone was detected once. The genes are TRBV5-1 and TRBJ1-3; no clear D. Germline assignment: CDR1 SGHRS and CDR2 YFSETQ. Trimming shortened V by 5 bases and J by 0 bases, and 15 bases separated the two germline ends. This CDR3 has 16 residues. The CDR3 sequence: CASRLDGGNSGNTIYF. The DNA for the CDR3 is TGCGCCAGCAGACTTGACGGCGGGAACTCTGGAAACACCATATATTTT.

This chain connects TRBV6-1 to TRBJ2-2; 8 bases match TRBD1. Germline values: CDR1 MNHNS, CDR2 SASEGT. Trimming took 4 bases from V and 2 from J; bases not matched to a gene: 3. CDR3 size: 15 residues. The chain's CDR3 is CASSGTGKNTGELFF. Here the CDR3 DNA reads TGTGCCAGCAGTGGGACAGGGAAAAACACCGGGGAGCTGTTTTTT.

J is TRBJ2-7 and V is TRBV28; 7 bases map to TRBD1. The length of the CDR3 is 15 residues. With 5 bases clipped from V and 2 bases from J, the junction kept 9 bases outside the gene matches. Germline values: CDR1 MDHEN, CDR2 SYDVKM. CDR3 in amino acids: CASSTHRDRAYEQYF. The CDR3 region has the DNA TGTGCCAGCAGTACGCACCGGGACAGAGCCTACGAGCAGTACTTC. The full variable domain, completed using reference TRBV28 and TRBJ2-7, is DVKVTQSSRYLVKRTGEKVFLECVQDMDHENMFWYRQDPGLGLRLIYFSYDVKMKEKGDIPEGYSVSREKKERFSLILESASTNQTSMYLCASSTHRDRAYEQYFGPGTRLTVT.

The chain employs TRBV5-5 and TRBJ2-3; possibly TRBD2 for D (5 bases). The germline V gene encodes CDR1 SGHKS and CDR2 YYEKEE (reference sequence). V was shortened by 6 bases and J by 0 bases, with 17 bases between the two germline ends. The CDR3 runs to 16 residues. The chain's CDR3 is CASNLTRISSTDTQYF. The CDR3 nucleotides are TGTGCCAGCAACCTTACTAGGATCTCTAGCACAGATACGCAGTATTTT.

V gene TRBV6-6 combines with J gene TRBJ1-1; D possibly corresponds to TRBD1 (5 bases). CDR3 length: 14 residues. The V and J ends lost 0 bases and 4 bases respectively, with 9 bases between them. The germline gives CDR1 MNHNY, CDR2 SVGAGI (reference sequence). CDR3: CASSYSGGGTEAFF. CDR3 nucleotide sequence: TGTGCCAGCAGTTACTCGGGGGGTGGCACTGAAGCTTTCTTT.